These T cell receptor beta chains were read from a single sample in a study of T cell changes during pregnancy in multiple sclerosis. The repertoire was sequenced with immunoSEQ multiplex PCR; TCRdb's copy has only in-frame clones and lacks some. In the table there are tens of thousands of clones, under 95% of which are singletons. Sequenced here: peripheral blood, sampled after pregnancy. These receptors all stem from a female donor in good health, enrolled as a control in a pregnancy study. Each CDR3 is given with its conserved first and last residue. Fields, in order: CDR3 protein, CDR3 DNA, J gene, clone size, D gene, V gene. A D gene is named only where the DNA matches it firmly. Expanded clones are given a class, and other clones once, few, many or no size at all.

CDR3aa: CASSHGTGNYGYTF
CDR3nt: TGTGCCAGCAGCCACGGGACAGGGAATTACGGCTACACCTTC
j_gene: TRBJ1-2
abundance: -
d_gene: TRBD1
v_gene: TRBV27

CDR3aa: CASSLGTGVLYSPLHF
CDR3nt: TGTGCCAGCAGCTTAGGGACAGGGGTCCTTTATTCACCCCTCCACTTT
j_gene: TRBJ1-6
abundance: -
d_gene: TRBD1
v_gene: TRBV11-2

CDR3aa: CASRQQGPPPDTQYF
CDR3nt: TGCGCCAGCAGACAACAGGGTCCCCCACCAGATACGCAGTATTTT
j_gene: TRBJ2-3
abundance: -
d_gene: -
v_gene: TRBV5-1

CDR3aa: CASSIPGGGTGELFF
CDR3nt: TGTGCCAGTAGTATACCAGGGGGCGGCACCGGGGAGCTGTTTTTT
j_gene: TRBJ2-2
abundance: -
d_gene: TRBD1
v_gene: TRBV19

CDR3aa: CASSLVQGGGSYEQYF
CDR3nt: TGTGCCAGCAGCTTAGTACAGGGCGGCGGGTCCTACGAGCAGTACTTC
j_gene: TRBJ2-7
abundance: -
d_gene: -
v_gene: TRBV7-6

CDR3aa: CASSPLGRGRGVLYF
CDR3nt: TGTGCCAGCTCACCACTGGGCAGGGGGCGTGGAGTTTTGTACTTC
j_gene: TRBJ2-7
abundance: -
d_gene: TRBD1
v_gene: TRBV18

CDR3aa: CASSGGTAGNTIYF
CDR3nt: TGTGCCAGCAGTGGGGGGACAGCTGGAAACACCATATATTTT
j_gene: TRBJ1-3
abundance: -
d_gene: TRBD1
v_gene: TRBV6-1

CDR3aa: CASKLWFPGGRINTEAFF
CDR3nt: TGTGCCAGCAAACTGTGGTTCCCGGGGGGGAGAATTAACACTGAAGCTTTCTTT
j_gene: TRBJ1-1
abundance: -
d_gene: -
v_gene: TRBV7-9

CDR3aa: CASSQDGGIGYTF
CDR3nt: TGCGCCAGCAGCCAAGATGGGGGGATTGGCTACACCTTC
j_gene: TRBJ1-2
abundance: -
d_gene: -
v_gene: TRBV4-1

CDR3aa: CASSPGLAEGYEQYF
CDR3nt: TGTGCCAGCTCACCAGGACTAGCGGAGGGCTACGAGCAGTACTTC
j_gene: TRBJ2-7
abundance: -
d_gene: TRBD2
v_gene: TRBV18

CDR3aa: CAWSVIDTEAFF
CDR3nt: TGTGCCTGGAGTGTAATAGACACTGAAGCTTTCTTT
j_gene: TRBJ1-1
abundance: few
d_gene: -
v_gene: TRBV30

CDR3aa: CASSLGLRQLPYGYTF
CDR3nt: TGTGCCAGCAGCTTAGGACTCAGACAGCTTCCCTATGGCTACACCTTC
j_gene: TRBJ1-2
abundance: -
d_gene: -
v_gene: TRBV7-2

CDR3aa: CASSGTSGFSYEQYF
CDR3nt: TGTGCCAGCTCAGGGACTAGCGGCTTCTCCTACGAGCAGTACTTC
j_gene: TRBJ2-7
abundance: -
d_gene: TRBD2
v_gene: TRBV18

CDR3aa: CASEQNRGLGETQYF
CDR3nt: TGTGCCAGTGAACAGAACAGGGGGCTGGGGGAGACCCAGTACTTC
j_gene: TRBJ2-5
abundance: -
d_gene: TRBD1
v_gene: TRBV28

CDR3aa: CASSQGQAGSTDTQYF
CDR3nt: TGCGCCAGCAGCCAAGGGCAGGCAGGTAGCACAGATACGCAGTATTTT
j_gene: TRBJ2-3
abundance: -
d_gene: -
v_gene: TRBV4-3

CDR3aa: CASSFLTSGGATYNEQFF
CDR3nt: TGTGCCAGCAGTTTCTTGACTAGCGGGGGGGCGACCTACAATGAGCAGTTCTTC
j_gene: TRBJ2-1
abundance: -
d_gene: TRBD2
v_gene: TRBV27

CDR3aa: CASSANRQGNDYGYTF
CDR3nt: TGTGCCAGCAGCGCCAACCGACAGGGAAATGACTATGGCTACACCTTC
j_gene: TRBJ1-2
abundance: -
d_gene: TRBD1
v_gene: TRBV9

CDR3aa: CASSLGRGDQPQHF
CDR3nt: TGTGCCAGCAGTTTGGGTCGGGGGGATCAGCCCCAGCATTTT
j_gene: TRBJ1-5
abundance: -
d_gene: -
v_gene: TRBV28

CDR3aa: CASSPGGVLRGYTF
CDR3nt: TGTGCCAGCAGTCCAGGGGGCGTATTAAGGGGCTACACCTTC
j_gene: TRBJ1-2
abundance: -
d_gene: TRBD1
v_gene: TRBV6-1

CDR3aa: CASSLDGAGGNYGYTF
CDR3nt: TGTGCCAGCAGCTTGGACGGGGCAGGAGGGAACTATGGCTACACCTTC
j_gene: TRBJ1-2
abundance: -
d_gene: -
v_gene: TRBV7-8

CDR3aa: CASSPGQGGTNYGYTF
CDR3nt: TGCGCCAGCAGCCCGGGACAGGGGGGAACTAACTATGGCTACACCTTC
j_gene: TRBJ1-2
abundance: -
d_gene: TRBD1
v_gene: TRBV5-1

CDR3aa: CASSLGLAGALSYEQYF
CDR3nt: TGTGCCAGCAGCTTAGGGCTAGCGGGGGCTCTCTCCTACGAGCAGTACTTC
j_gene: TRBJ2-7
abundance: -
d_gene: TRBD2
v_gene: TRBV7-9